Listed here are 29 T cell receptor beta chains from one sample, sequenced in a study of blood T cell repertoires in COVID-19. The method was immunoSEQ multiplex PCR; TCRdb's version includes in-frame clones alone and lacks a portion of them. The top ten hold 0.9% to 1.5% of the sample, which has about 81,000 clones, around 89% seen once. The material sequenced was PBMCs or T cells enriched from blood (not recorded which). The receptors derive from a woman between 50 and 59 years old with acute COVID-19.

The chain joins TRBV10-3 to TRBJ1-4; a weak D match, TRBD1 (6 bases). V dropped 3 bases and J dropped 6 bases, with 17 bases sitting between them. Germline V lookup: CDR1 ENHRY, CDR2 SYGVKD. This CDR3 comprises 16 residues. For the CDR3, the DNA is TGTGCCATCAGTGACGGGACAACTCTAGGGGATGAAAAACTGTTTTTT. It yields the protein CAISDGTTLGDEKLFF.

The V gene is TRBV5-1, the J gene TRBJ1-1, with 8 bases fitting TRBD1. The CDR3 has 15 residues. Trimming cost V 4 bases and J 3 bases; bases outside gene matches: 8. Germline lookup yields CDR1 SGHRS and CDR2 YFSETQ. The CDR3 DNA is TGCGCCAGCAGCCAACTGGACAGGGACGACACTGAAGCTTTCTTT. The encoded protein is CASSQLDRDDTEAFF. Combining the CDR3 with reference TRBV5-1 and TRBJ1-1 gives the whole variable domain KAGVTQTPRYLIKTRGQQVTLSCSPISGHRSVSWYQQTPGQGLQFLFEYFSETQRNKGNFPGRFSGRQFSNSRSEMNVSTLELGDSALYLCASSQLDRDDTEAFFGQGTRLTVV.

The gene calls are TRBV11-2 and TRBJ1-1; D is possibly TRBD1 (5 bases). The CDR3 has 13 amino acids. V lost 0 bases and J 3 bases, leaving 5 bases between the germline ends. The V gene's germline CDR1 is SGHAT and CDR2 FQNNGV. The CDR3 nucleotides read TGTGCCAGCAGCTTAGAACAGGACACTGAAGCTTTCTTT. Its protein is CASSLEQDTEAFF.

The chain carries TRBV7-2 and TRBJ2-7; tentatively, D is TRBD1 (5 bases). Trimming pared 4 bases from V and 1 base from J, leaving 17 bases between. The CDR3 length is 16 residues. CDR1 is SGHTA, CDR2 FQGNSA, per germline. For the CDR3, the DNA is TGTGCCAGCAGCTACGGCGCAGGGTTTAAGTCCTACGAGCAGTACTTC. Translating it yields CASSYGAGFKSYEQYF.

This clone was seen just once. A junction end diverges from the germline sequence, so it may reflect a read error. The gene calls are TRBV7-2 and TRBJ2-4; TRBD2 matches at 15 bases. The CDR3 has 17 amino acids. CDR1 and CDR2 (germline): SGHTA, FQGNSA. The CDR3 region has the DNA TGTGCCAGCAGCTTGGGACCCGCTCGGACTAGCGGGAGGGCCCTCCACTTC. This sequence encodes CASSLGPARTSGRALHF.

CDR3: CASSIYLGTSGPEFF. The CDR3 region has the DNA TGTGCCAGTAGTATTTACCTCGGGACTAGCGGCCCAGAGTTCTTC. V usage is TRBV19 and J usage is TRBJ2-1, with TRBD2 matching over 11 bases. CDR1 LNHDA and CDR2 SQIVND come from the germline V gene (reference sequence). V was clipped by 3 bases and J by 14 bases; unmatched bases: 12. CDR3 length: 15 amino acids.

The chain carries TRBV20-1 and TRBJ2-1; unclear D gene. Trimming left V 3 bases short and J 10 bases short, with 7 bases between. In germline, CDR1 is DFQATT, CDR2 SNEGSKA (reference sequence). This CDR3 region has 10 residues. The CDR3 region is CSARSYEQFF. DNA of the CDR3: TGCAGTGCTAGGAGCTACGAGCAGTTCTTC.

The chain recombines TRBV18 with TRBJ2-2; TRBD1 agrees at 7 bases. Germline CDR1 is KGHSH and CDR2 is LQKENI. CDR3 length: 15 amino acids. V shed 4 bases, J shed 1 base, and the junction held 3 bases outside the gene matches. As DNA, the CDR3 is TGTGCCAGCTCACTCGGACAGGAGAACACCGGGGAGCTGTTTTTT. As protein: CASSLGQENTGELFF.

The rearrangement links TRBV7-9 to TRBJ2-1, with D perhaps TRBD2 (6 bases). V was clipped by 3 bases and J by 9 bases, with 15 bases between them. Germline V gives CDR1 SEHNR, CDR2 FQNEAQ (reference sequence). The CDR3 contains 14 residues. CDR3 nucleotides: TGTGCCAGCAGCTTTGAGACTAGTTGGGCTGAGCAGTTCTTC. Protein: CASSFETSWAEQFF.

This clone showed up just a few times. V gene TRBV27 combines with J gene TRBJ2-2; unclear D gene. CDR1 and CDR2 from the germline V gene are MNHEY and SMNVEV (reference sequence). With 5 bases removed from V and 0 bases from J, the gap between germline ends came to 10 bases. The CDR3 covers 15 residues. CDR3 in DNA: TGTGCCAGCAGTGCCGGAGTCCCGAACACCGGGGAGCTGTTTTTT. Its translation: CASSAGVPNTGELFF.

The chain combines TRBV7-2 with TRBJ1-5, with a weak D call TRBD1 (6 bases). The CDR3 is made up of 15 amino acids. CDR1 and CDR2 from the germline V gene are SGHTA and FQGNSA. V was cut by 2 bases and J by 4 bases, with 12 bases left in between. In nucleotides, the CDR3 is TGTGCCAGCAGCTTAAGGGGGGGGGAGAATCAGCCCCAGCATTTT. Protein product: CASSLRGGENQPQHF.

This sequence joins TRBV6-5 and TRBJ2-7; the match to TRBD1 covers 7 bases. The CDR3 length is 14 residues. Trimming removed 6 bases from V and 0 bases from J; junction bases left unmatched: 5. Per the germline V gene, CDR1 is MNHEY and CDR2 is SVGAGI. The CDR3 protein is CASSLDRNSYEQYF. CDR3 bases: TGTGCCAGCAGCCTGGACAGGAACTCCTACGAGCAGTACTTC.

V gene TRBV7-2 combines with J gene TRBJ1-5; D gene uncertain. V was shortened by 4 bases and J by 2 bases, with 12 bases between the two germline ends. The CDR3 has 15 residues. Germline lookup yields CDR1 SGHTA and CDR2 FQGNSA. CDR3 residues: CASSWRAGGNQPQHF. DNA of the CDR3: TGTGCCAGCAGCTGGAGGGCGGGTGGCAATCAGCCCCAGCATTTT.

The chain recombines TRBV7-6 with TRBJ2-1; 13 bases align to TRBD2. Trimming took 5 bases from V and 9 from J; bases not matched to a gene: 7. Germline V lookup: CDR1 SGHVS, CDR2 FNYEAQ. This CDR3 contains 15 residues. CDR3 sequence (DNA): TGTGCCAGCAGCCAACTAGCGGGAGGGCCAGGTGAGCAGTTCTTC. It yields the protein CASSQLAGGPGEQFF.

The rearrangement links TRBV19 to TRBJ1-1; D is undetermined. V was pared by 6 bases and J by 2 bases, with 13 bases between. The CDR3 contains 14 residues. Germline loops: CDR1 LNHDA, CDR2 SQIVND (reference sequence). This chain's CDR3 is CASSPIPHNTEAFF. The CDR3 bases are TGTGCCAGTAGCCCGATCCCACATAACACTGAAGCTTTCTTT.

The gene calls are TRBV27 and TRBJ2-7; D gene uncertain. In germline, CDR1 is MNHEY, CDR2 SMNVEV (reference sequence). The CDR3 contains 13 residues. V was shortened by 2 bases and J by 4 bases, with 9 bases between the two germline ends. The CDR3 protein is CASSLGHGYEQYF. In DNA form, the CDR3 reads TGTGCCAGCAGTTTAGGGCACGGTTACGAGCAGTACTTC.

This CDR3 is CASHGGGLNEQFF. DNA for the CDR3: TGCGCCAGCCATGGGGGGGGGCTCAATGAGCAGTTCTTC. The chain carries TRBV5-1 and TRBJ2-1; TRBD2 might be the D (7 bases). CDR1 and CDR2 (germline): SGHRS, YFSETQ. The V gene lost 7 bases and the J gene lost 6 bases, with 14 bases spanning the gap. This CDR3 has 13 residues.

This chain links TRBV5-1 with TRBJ1-1, with D hard to call. Trimming took off 5 bases at V and 0 bases at J, with 11 bases between the two ends. Per the germline V gene, CDR1 is SGHRS and CDR2 is YFSETQ. The CDR3 has 14 residues. CDR3 in DNA: TGCGCCAGCAGGTCTAGGTCCATGAACACTGAAGCTTTCTTT. This encodes CASRSRSMNTEAFF.

The chain carries TRBV2 and TRBJ2-2; 10 bases agree with TRBD2. The CDR3 has 15 amino acids. Trimming removed 1 base from V and 8 bases from J; junction bases left unmatched: 4. The V gene's germline CDR1 is SNHLY and CDR2 FYNNEI. In nucleotides, the CDR3 is TGTGCCAGCAGTGAAGTAGCGGGAGGTTCTGGGGAGCTGTTTTTT. The encoded protein is CASSEVAGGSGELFF.

This clone was recorded a few times. The CDR3 loop reads CASNRDTEAFF. For the CDR3, the DNA is TGTGCCAGCAACAGGGACACTGAAGCTTTCTTT. The rearrangement joins TRBV6-5 to TRBJ1-1; perhaps TRBD1 as D (6 bases). Germline CDR1 reads MNHEY; CDR2 reads SVGAGI. CDR3 length: 11 residues. The germline V and J ends were trimmed by 7 bases and 3 bases, with 6 bases remaining between them.

The chain recombines TRBV10-3 with TRBJ1-5, with TRBD1 as a possible D gene (5 bases). This CDR3 is built from 14 residues. Deletions cut 5 bases from V and 7 bases from J, with 15 bases between. The germline V gene encodes CDR1 ENHRY and CDR2 SYGVKD. In nucleotides, the CDR3 is TGTGCCATCAGTAAGGAAGGGGCACGACAGCCCCAGCATTTT. It specifies CAISKEGARQPQHF.

This chain joins TRBV5-6 and TRBJ1-2, with 9 bases matching TRBD1. Germline loops: CDR1 SGHDT, CDR2 YYEEEE. CDR3 length: 15 residues. Trimming removed 0 bases from V and 5 bases from J; junction bases left unmatched: 5. For the CDR3, the DNA is TGTGCCAGCAGCTTGGGGGGACAGGGTGGATATGGCTACACCTTC. Translation gives CASSLGGQGGYGYTF.

This sequence joins TRBV2 and TRBJ2-5; 9 nucleotides agree with TRBD2. The length of the CDR3 is 14 residues. CDR1 and CDR2 (germline): SNHLY, FYNNEI. Germline trimming cut 8 bases from V and 4 bases from J; bases unmatched to any gene: 8. The CDR3 is CASLRSGRLETQYF. The CDR3 DNA reads as TGTGCCAGCTTGCGGAGCGGGAGGCTAGAGACCCAGTACTTC.

The chain combines TRBV12-3 or TRBV12-4 with TRBJ1-5; no clear D. Trimming took off 6 bases at V and 4 bases at J, with 10 bases between the two ends. This CDR3 has 13 amino acids. CDR3 amino acids: CASSYIGNQPQHF. The DNA of the CDR3 is TGTGCCAGCAGCTATATCGGGAATCAGCCCCAGCATTTT.

This chain uses TRBV19 with TRBJ1-5, with TRBD1 as a possible D gene (5 bases). This CDR3 has 14 residues. Germline V gene sequence: CDR1 LNHDA, CDR2 SQIVND (reference sequence). V was pared by 3 bases and J by 2 bases, with 8 bases between. The DNA of the CDR3 is TGTGCCAGTAGTATGGTAGGGGGCAATCAGCCCCAGCATTTT. It is translated as CASSMVGGNQPQHF.

This chain links TRBV5-6 with TRBJ1-2; 10 nucleotides agree with TRBD1. This CDR3 has 16 amino acids. Looked up from germline, CDR1 is SGHDT and CDR2 is YYEEEE. The V gene end was trimmed by 4 bases and the J gene end by 4 bases; junction bases not matched to a gene: 10. The CDR3 protein is CASSPDRGRATYGYTF. Here the CDR3 DNA reads TGTGCCAGCAGCCCCGACAGGGGGCGAGCGACCTATGGCTACACCTTC.

The rearrangement links TRBV11-1 to TRBJ2-3; a possible D gene is TRBD1 (7 bases). The CDR3 has 15 amino acids. CDR1 is SGHAT, CDR2 FQDESV, per germline (reference sequence). V gave up 2 bases and J gave up 4 bases, with 13 bases separating them. As DNA, the CDR3 is TGTGCCAGCAGCTTAAATACAGGGGAGGCAGATACGCAGTATTTT. Amino acid sequence: CASSLNTGEADTQYF. The variable domain in full, with the rest retrieved from reference TRBV11-1 and TRBJ2-3, is EAEVAQSPRYKITEKSQAVAFWCDPISGHATLYWYRQILGQGPELLVQFQDESVVDDSQLPKDRFSAERLKGVDSTLKIQPAELGDSAMYLCASSLNTGEADTQYFGPGTRLTVL.

The chain is built from TRBV4-3 and TRBJ2-7, with 7 bases matching TRBD2. V shed 1 base and J 1 base; nucleotides not matched to a gene: 7. Germline CDR1 is LGHNA and CDR2 is YSLEER. There are 16 residues in the CDR3. The CDR3 nucleotides are TGCGCCAGCAGCCAAGGGAGCGGGATCCTGTCCTACGAGCAGTACTTC. Residues: CASSQGSGILSYEQYF.

This chain connects TRBV4-2 to TRBJ1-2; D is unclear. This CDR3 spans 14 amino acids. V lost 0 bases and J lost 0, with 5 bases in between. Germline CDR1 and CDR2: LGHNA and YNFKEQ. The CDR3 DNA sequence: TGTGCCAGCAGCCAAGACCCGGCTAACTATGGCTACACCTTC. This codes for CASSQDPANYGYTF.